This T cell receptor beta chain was captured by sequencing in a study of blood T cell repertoires in COVID-19. This CDR3 has 15 residues. The germline V gene encodes CDR1 SEHNR and CDR2 FQNEAQ (reference sequence). Trimming removed 5 bases at V and 3 bases at J, with 16 bases between. The authors' processing: Amplification of reference gene primers provided the estimated nucleated cell counts. Data came from immunoSEQ multiplex PCR; TCRdb stores just in-frame clones and leaves some out. The V and J calls and the clone size are those of that table, but D and trimming were determined from the DNA. The sample has around 110,000 clones; 76% are singletons.

Sequenced input: peripheral blood. V gene TRBV7-9 combines with J gene TRBJ1-2; the D gene is possibly TRBD1 (6 bases). The receptor comes from a man older than 75 with COVID-19, enrolled during active disease. CDR3: CASSRNWTEYYGYTF. CDR3 bases: TGTGCCAGCAGCCGGAATTGGACAGAGTACTATGGCTACACCTTC.